These 10 T cell receptor beta chains were sequenced from one sample in a study of human T cells and chemical hapten exposure. From the RACE reads, TCRdb called clonotypes with MiXCR, one entry per CDR3 protein. The table has about 120,000 distinct CDR3 sequences, approximately 13% seen once; the top ten hold 2.8%. Indicated time point: pre-sensitization, week 0. Treatment defined: therapeutic diphenylcyclopropenone sensitization with weekly scalp DPC. Sequencing was performed on whole blood, taken in connection with sensitization to the hapten diphenylcyclopropenone (DPC). The source is a woman between 18 and 29 years old with alopecia areata. Some clones in this sample may be carry-over from other donors' samples.

The J gene is TRBJ1-2, the V gene TRBV4-3, with 8 bases aligning to TRBD1. CDR1 is LGHNA and CDR2 is YSLEER in the germline V gene. This CDR3 is 14 amino acids long. V was clipped by 3 bases and J by 4 bases; unmatched bases: 4. DNA of the CDR3: TGCGCCAGCAGCCAGAGACAGGGGACCTATGGCTACACCTTC. Its protein is CASSQRQGTYGYTF.

This clonotype has a count of ten or more. The rearrangement joins TRBV20-1 to TRBJ1-5; perhaps TRBD1 as D (5 bases). This CDR3 region has 14 residues. Trimming shortened V by 1 base and J by 3 bases, and 10 bases separated the two germline ends. The germline gives CDR1 DFQATT, CDR2 SNEGSKA (reference sequence). The CDR3 sequence is CSARVGHPNQPQHF. The CDR3 DNA follows: TGCAGTGCTAGAGTTGGACACCCCAATCAGCCCCAGCATTTT.

The chain employs TRBV5-4 and TRBJ1-4; TRBD1 might be the D (5 bases). This CDR3 comprises 14 residues. The germline V gene has CDR1 SGHNT and CDR2 YYREEE (reference sequence). V lost 5 bases and J 5 bases, leaving 13 bases between the germline ends. CDR3 amino acids: CASSSGTVNEKLFF. The CDR3, as DNA: TGTGCCAGCAGTTCCGGGACGGTGAATGAAAAACTGTTTTTT.

A note on this clonotype: At one end the junction does not follow the germline gene, possibly because of a read error. V and J are TRBV5-1 and TRBJ1-3; 7 nucleotides line up with TRBD1. Germline loops: CDR1 SGHRS, CDR2 YFSETQ. This CDR3 is built from 16 residues. DNA for the CDR3: TGCACCAGCAGCTTGGAGGGACAGTTCTCTGGAAACACCATATATTTT. It yields the protein CTSSLEGQFSGNTIYF. The entire variable domain, with the rest obtained from reference TRBV5-1 and TRBJ1-3, is as follows: KAGVTQTPRYLIKTRGQQVTLSCSPISGHRSVSWYQQTPGQGLQFLFEYFSETQRNKGNFPGRFSGRQFSNSRSEMNVSTLELGDSALYLCTSSLEGQFSGNTIYFGEGSWLTVV.

The chain links TRBV7-9 to TRBJ1-3; D remains ambiguous. Trimming cost V 3 bases and J 3 bases, with 12 bases left between them. CDR3 size: 15 residues. Germline values: CDR1 SEHNR, CDR2 FQNEAQ (reference sequence). The CDR3 loop reads CASSLDGFYGNTIYF. The CDR3 nucleotides read TGTGCCAGCAGCTTGGACGGCTTCTATGGAAACACCATATATTTT. Using reference TRBV7-9 and TRBJ1-3 for the parts outside the CDR3, the full variable domain is DTGVSQNPRHKITKRGQNVTFRCDPISEHNRLYWYRQTLGQGPEFLTYFQNEAQLEKSRLLSDRFSAERPKGSFSTLEIQRTEQGDSAMYLCASSLDGFYGNTIYFGEGSWLTVV.

There are many counts of this clonotype. The chain combines TRBV20-1 with TRBJ1-5; D might be TRBD1 (5 bases). The CDR3 loop spans 14 amino acids. V lost 3 bases, J lost 7 bases, and 16 bases lay in between. Germline CDR1 reads DFQATT; CDR2 reads SNEGSKA (reference sequence). The CDR3 DNA follows: TGCAGTGCTAGCCCTCAGGGAGTACGGCAGCCCCAGCATTTT. Translation: CSASPQGVRQPQHF.

The chain joins TRBV12-3 or TRBV12-4 to TRBJ2-5, with D uncertain. The CDR3 is 14 residues long. V was trimmed by 5 bases and J by 5 bases, leaving 15 bases between them. CDR3 in DNA: TGTGCCAGCAGTCCTGGACCTCCCCCTGAGACCCAGTACTTC. This encodes CASSPGPPPETQYF.

The genes are TRBV11-1 and TRBJ2-1, with D hard to call. Trimming shortened V by 1 base and J by 0 bases, and 10 bases separated the two germline ends. The CDR3 length is 16 residues. Germline lookup yields CDR1 SGHAT and CDR2 FQDESV (reference sequence). CDR3 sequence (DNA): TGTGCCAGCAGCTTAGGCTTAACGGGCTCCTACAATGAGCAGTTCTTC. It specifies CASSLGLTGSYNEQFF.

This clonotype was counted many times. The J gene is TRBJ2-3, the V gene TRBV20-1, with D tentatively TRBD2 (7 bases). There are 12 residues in the CDR3. From germline, CDR1 is DFQATT and CDR2 SNEGSKA (reference sequence). V was cut by 3 bases and J by 8 bases, with 12 bases left in between. The CDR3: CSASGGPSTQYF. CDR3 sequence (DNA): TGCAGTGCTAGCGGGGGGCCAAGTACGCAGTATTTT.

This clonotype was detected a few times. The junction departs from germline at one end; a sequencing error may be responsible. The rearrangement uses TRBV5-4 and TRBJ2-6, with TRBD2 as a possible D gene (6 bases). Germline-derived CDR1 and CDR2 are SGHNT and YYREEE (reference sequence). The CDR3 is made up of 15 amino acids. CDR3 in DNA: TGTGCCAACAGCCGCGGGGCAGATGAGGCCAACGTCCTGACTTTC. Protein sequence: CANSRGADEANVLTF.